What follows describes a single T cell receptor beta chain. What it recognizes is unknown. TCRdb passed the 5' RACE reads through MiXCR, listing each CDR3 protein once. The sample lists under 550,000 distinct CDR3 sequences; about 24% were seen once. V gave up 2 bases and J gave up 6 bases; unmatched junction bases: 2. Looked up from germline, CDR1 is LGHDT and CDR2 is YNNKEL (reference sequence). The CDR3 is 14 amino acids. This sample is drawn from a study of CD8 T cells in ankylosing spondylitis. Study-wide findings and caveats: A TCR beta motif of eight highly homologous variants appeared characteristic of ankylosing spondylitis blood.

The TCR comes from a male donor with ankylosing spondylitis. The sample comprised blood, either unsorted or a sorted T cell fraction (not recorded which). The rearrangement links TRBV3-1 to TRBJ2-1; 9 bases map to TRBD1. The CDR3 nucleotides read TGTGCCAGCAGCCAACAACAGGGGGCCAATGAGCAGTTCTTC. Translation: CASSQQQGANEQFF.